What follows are 30 T cell receptor beta chains derived from one specimen sequenced in a study of T-cell reconstitution after alpha-beta-depleted transplantation in children (dated by TCRdb to between 2015 and 2016). What this sample's treatment or condition label stands for: allogeneic hematopoietic cell transplantation with graft depleted of TCRalphabeta T cells and CD19 B cells. Library creation used PCR. The reads were generated on an Illumina HiSeq 2500. To normalize quantification of the TCRbeta repertoire, the TCR libraries were built with molecular barcoding that relied on unique molecular identifiers. Using fastp trimming at Q25 and MiXCR clonotype assembly, TCRdb reanalyzed the public sequencing data and kept in-frame beta chains. Each entry is one CDR3 protein sequence, shown with its most common DNA and genes. Within this sample are a few hundred thousand distinct CDR3 sequences, with around 27% of them counted one time only. Around a third of the sample is held by the ten biggest clonotypes.

The material sequenced was PBMCs, taken before TCRalphabeta/CD19-depleted stem cell transplant. Source of these receptors: a boy younger than two with Wiskott-Aldrich syndrome, due to receive a stem cell transplant.

This clonotype was counted a few times. This sequence joins TRBV29-1 and TRBJ2-1, with D possibly matching TRBD1 (6 bases). Germline CDR1 is SQVTM and CDR2 is ANQGSEA. The V gene lost 4 bases and the J gene lost 0 bases, with 10 bases spanning the gap. This CDR3 comprises 14 residues. CDR3 region: CSVANRVSYNEQFF. CDR3 DNA sequence: TGCAGCGTTGCAAACAGGGTCTCCTACAATGAGCAGTTCTTC.

This clonotype was seen a few times. The chain is built from TRBV4-1 and TRBJ1-3; D gene unclear. CDR1 MGHRA and CDR2 YSYEKL come from the germline V gene. The V and J ends lost 1 base and 0 bases respectively, with 10 bases between them. This CDR3 has 16 residues. This CDR3 is CASSQVPTSSGNTIYF. The CDR3 coding sequence is TGCGCCAGCAGCCAAGTGCCCACAAGCTCTGGAAACACCATATATTTT.

The genes are TRBV5-5 and TRBJ1-6; 7 nucleotides align to TRBD1. V lost 7 bases and J lost 3; bases outside the gene matches: 10. CDR1 and CDR2 from the germline V gene are SGHKS and YYEKEE (reference sequence). The CDR3 runs to 16 residues. The CDR3 spells CASAWVDRNYNSPLHF. The CDR3 DNA follows: TGTGCCAGCGCTTGGGTGGACAGGAACTATAATTCACCCCTCCACTTT.

This sequence joins TRBV6-2 or TRBV6-3 and TRBJ1-4; no reliable D call. The length of the CDR3 is 15 residues. Deletions cut 7 bases from V and 3 bases from J, with 15 bases between. Per germline, CDR1 MNHEY and CDR2 SVGEGT. The CDR3 reads CASTKSGRSNEKLFF. In DNA, the CDR3 is TGTGCCAGCACCAAAAGTGGAAGATCTAATGAAAAACTGTTTTTT.

This clonotype was counted only a few times. The chain recombines TRBV15 with TRBJ2-7; 7 bases agree with TRBD2. Germline V gene sequence: CDR1 LNHNV, CDR2 YYDKDF (reference sequence). V lost 11 bases and J lost 2; bases outside the gene matches: 6. The CDR3 runs 12 residues. This CDR3 reads CARRGLPYEQYF. Here the CDR3 DNA reads TGTGCCCGTCGGGGACTACCCTACGAGCAGTACTTC.

This chain joins TRBV27 and TRBJ2-1; TRBD2 agrees at 7 bases. CDR3 length: 16 amino acids. In germline, CDR1 is MNHEY, CDR2 SMNVEV (reference sequence). The ends lost 0 bases at V and 0 bases at J; junction bases unmatched: 2. The chain's CDR3 is CASSLSGTTSYNEQFF. The CDR3, as DNA: TGTGCCAGCAGTTTATCAGGGACTACCTCCTACAATGAGCAGTTCTTC.

The chain couples TRBV5-1 to TRBJ2-1, with 9 bases fitting TRBD2. CDR1 is SGHRS and CDR2 is YFSETQ in the germline V gene. Trimming at V came to 7 bases and at J to 7 bases, leaving 12 bases not matched to a gene. The CDR3 totals 15 residues. The CDR3 here is CASALAGVGGNEQFF. The CDR3 coding sequence is TGCGCCAGCGCTTTAGCGGGAGTCGGGGGAAATGAGCAGTTCTTC. Based on the CDR3 plus reference TRBV5-1 and TRBJ2-1, the full variable domain is KAGVTQTPRYLIKTRGQQVTLSCSPISGHRSVSWYQQTPGQGLQFLFEYFSETQRNKGNFPGRFSGRQFSNSRSEMNVSTLELGDSALYLCASALAGVGGNEQFFGPGTRLTVL.

The chain uses TRBV7-2 and TRBJ2-1; D ambiguous. Germline V lookup: CDR1 SGHTA, CDR2 FQGNSA. CDR3 length equals 12 residues. V lost 4 bases and J 13 bases, leaving 14 bases between the germline ends. The CDR3 nucleotides are TGTGCCAGCAGCTCGTCACCGGGCCCACAGTTCTTC. This gives the protein CASSSSPGPQFF.

This clonotype was found a few times. The gene calls are TRBV20-1 and TRBJ2-2, with 11 bases fitting TRBD2. Germline CDR1 is DFQATT and CDR2 is SNEGSKA (reference sequence). The CDR3 has 15 residues. The V segment lost 6 bases and the J segment 6 bases; nucleotides outside the gene matches: 9. CDR3 nucleotide sequence: TGCAGTGCCACTACTAGCGGGAGTGGTGCCGGGGAGCTGTTTTTT. This encodes CSATTSGSGAGELFF.

This clonotype showed up just once. V and J are TRBV20-1 and TRBJ2-2; the match to TRBD1 covers 10 bases. The germline V gene has CDR1 DFQATT and CDR2 SNEGSKA (reference sequence). V was clipped by 3 bases and J by 4 bases; unmatched bases: 5. The CDR3 contains 15 residues. The CDR3 nucleotides read TGCAGTGCTAGGCCGGGACAGGGGACCACCGGGGAGCTGTTTTTT. This translates into CSARPGQGTTGELFF.

The chain has TRBV12-3 or TRBV12-4 and TRBJ2-1; 10 nucleotides match TRBD1. Trimming took 5 bases from V and 10 from J; bases not matched to a gene: 11. The CDR3 runs 15 residues. CDR3 nucleotide sequence: TGTGCCAGCAGTCGTCCCGGGACAGGGGCGAACGAGCAGTTCTTC. It codes for CASSRPGTGANEQFF.

The gene calls are TRBV20-1 and TRBJ1-5; D may be TRBD1 (6 bases). Trimming removed 7 bases at V and 1 base at J, with 20 bases between. Per the germline V gene, CDR1 is DFQATT and CDR2 is SNEGSKA (reference sequence). The CDR3 loop spans 16 amino acids. The chain's CDR3 is CSVIKPGTTSNQPQHF. CDR3 nucleotides: TGCAGTGTCATCAAACCCGGGACAACAAGCAATCAGCCCCAGCATTTT.

V is TRBV2 and J is TRBJ2-3, with D possibly being TRBD2 (5 bases). The ends were cut back, 3 bases at V and 6 bases at J, with 22 bases in the middle. Per the germline V gene, CDR1 is SNHLY and CDR2 is FYNNEI. The CDR3 runs 17 residues. CDR3 DNA sequence: TGTGCCAGCAGTGATCCCTCCGAGGGTCGGCTTATCGATACGCAGTATTTT. Translated: CASSDPSEGRLIDTQYF.

The chain joins TRBV7-9 to TRBJ2-7; possibly TRBD2 for D (6 bases). The germline V and J ends were trimmed by 2 bases and 2 bases, with 13 bases remaining between them. The CDR3 length is 15 residues. Germline CDR1 reads SEHNR; CDR2 reads FQNEAQ (reference sequence). CDR3 sequence reads: CASSLQGGRPYEQYF. The CDR3 bases are TGTGCCAGCAGCTTACAAGGAGGGCGTCCCTACGAGCAGTACTTC. Full variable domain (rest looked up from reference TRBV7-9 and TRBJ2-7): DTGVSQNPRHKITKRGQNVTFRCDPISEHNRLYWYRQTLGQGPEFLTYFQNEAQLEKSRLLSDRFSAERPKGSFSTLEIQRTEQGDSAMYLCASSLQGGRPYEQYFGPGTRLTVT.

The V and J genes are TRBV3-1 and TRBJ1-2; 7 nucleotides line up with TRBD1. CDR1 and CDR2 (germline): LGHDT, YNNKEL (reference sequence). The length of the CDR3 is 14 residues. V trimming: 1 base; J trimming: 5 bases; junction bases outside the gene matches: 4. In DNA form, the CDR3 reads TGTGCCAGCAGCCAAGTGGACAGGTTGTATGGCTACACCTTC. Its protein is CASSQVDRLYGYTF.

The rearrangement links TRBV19 to TRBJ2-1, with a tentative D call TRBD1 (6 bases). V was clipped by 5 bases and J by 0 bases, with 14 bases between them. Germline V gene sequence: CDR1 LNHDA, CDR2 SQIVND (reference sequence). The CDR3 totals 16 residues. CDR3 amino acids: CASSLRGMASYNEQFF. The DNA of the CDR3 is TGTGCCAGTAGTCTCAGGGGCATGGCCTCCTACAATGAGCAGTTCTTC. The variable domain in full, with the rest retrieved from reference TRBV19 and TRBJ2-1, is DGGITQSPKYLFRKEGQNVTLSCEQNLNHDAMYWYRQDPGQGLRLIYYSQIVNDFQKGDIAEGYSVSREKKESFPLTVTSAQKNPTAFYLCASSLRGMASYNEQFFGPGTRLTVL.

The chain has TRBV20-1 and TRBJ2-7; 10 bases are a match to TRBD1. CDR1 DFQATT and CDR2 SNEGSKA come from the germline V gene (reference sequence). V lost 1 base and J lost 4; bases outside the gene matches: 7. This CDR3 is built from 15 residues. In DNA form, the CDR3 reads TGCAGTGCTAGAGGCCGACGGACAGGGGGGTACGAGCAGTACTTC. This gives the protein CSARGRRTGGYEQYF.

The table lists this clonotype with a few counts. The rearrangement uses TRBV11-2 and TRBJ2-7, with no clear D. The CDR3 sequence is 12 residues long. Per germline, CDR1 SGHAT and CDR2 FQNNGV. The V gene lost 5 bases and the J gene lost 2 bases, with 7 bases spanning the gap. CDR3 coding DNA: TGTGCCAGCAGCATCGGGCCCTACGAGCAGTACTTC. Translating it yields CASSIGPYEQYF.

The chain recombines TRBV28 with TRBJ1-2; TRBD1 is a possible D gene (5 bases). Germline CDR1 is MDHEN and CDR2 is SYDVKM. The CDR3 is made up of 17 amino acids. With 3 bases removed from V and 4 bases from J, the gap between germline ends came to 21 bases. The CDR3 reads CASSLTDYRNLAYGYTF. The CDR3 DNA follows: TGTGCCAGCAGTTTGACTGATTACAGGAATCTGGCCTATGGCTACACCTTC.

V and J are TRBV10-3 and TRBJ2-2; perhaps TRBD1 as D (6 bases). The CDR3 is 14 residues long. The ends were cut back, 6 bases at V and 4 bases at J, with 12 bases in the middle. Germline CDR1 ENHRY, CDR2 SYGVKD. CDR3 sequence reads: CAIRRQVGTGELFF. Here the CDR3 DNA reads TGTGCCATCAGACGACAGGTTGGCACCGGGGAGCTGTTTTTT.

In DNA, the CDR3 is TGCGCCAGCAGCTTGGTTGGTGAAGGCTATGGCTACACCTTC. It yields the protein CASSLVGEGYGYTF. V gene TRBV5-1 combines with J gene TRBJ1-2; D remains unclear. The germline V gene encodes CDR1 SGHRS and CDR2 YFSETQ. The CDR3 has 14 amino acids. Trimming pared 0 bases from V and 4 bases from J, leaving 10 bases between.

A few counts support this clonotype. This rearrangement joins TRBV29-1 to TRBJ1-2; D is uncertain. CDR3 length equals 12 residues. The V gene's germline CDR1 is SQVTM and CDR2 ANQGSEA. V was trimmed by 5 bases and J by 0 bases, leaving 7 bases between them. CDR3 coding DNA: TGCAGCGTTCGGTATGCTAACTATGGCTACACCTTC. Its protein product is CSVRYANYGYTF.

This clonotype was detected a few times. J is TRBJ2-1 and V is TRBV5-1, with TRBD2 identical over 12 bases. Germline V gene sequence: CDR1 SGHRS, CDR2 YFSETQ. The ends lost 0 bases at V and 2 bases at J; junction bases unmatched: 6. The CDR3 is made up of 18 amino acids. The CDR3 sequence: CASSLATSGRFPYNEQFF. CDR3 DNA sequence: TGCGCCAGCAGCTTGGCCACTAGCGGGAGGTTCCCCTACAATGAGCAGTTCTTC. The variable domain in full, completed from reference TRBV5-1 and TRBJ2-1, reads KAGVTQTPRYLIKTRGQQVTLSCSPISGHRSVSWYQQTPGQGLQFLFEYFSETQRNKGNFPGRFSGRQFSNSRSEMNVSTLELGDSALYLCASSLATSGRFPYNEQFFGPGTRLTVL.

V gene TRBV10-3 combines with J gene TRBJ2-2; 7 nucleotides match TRBD1. J gave up 4 bases and V 8 bases, and 7 bases lay outside the gene matches. CDR3 length: 14 amino acids. Germline-derived CDR1 and CDR2 are ENHRY and SYGVKD. The CDR3 protein is CAIEKNRGTGELFF. DNA of the CDR3: TGTGCCATCGAGAAGAACAGGGGCACCGGGGAGCTGTTTTTT.

Written as DNA, the CDR3 is TGCGCCAGCAGCCAAGGGCCCGGGACCCAGTACTTC. Residues: CASSQGPGTQYF. The chain recombines TRBV4-1 with TRBJ2-5; D is unclear. Germline V gene sequence: CDR1 MGHRA, CDR2 YSYEKL. V was clipped by 1 base and J by 7 bases, with 7 bases between them. This CDR3 comprises 12 residues.

The V call is TRBV29-1, the J call TRBJ2-1; 9 nucleotides match TRBD2. V shed 4 bases and J 2 bases; nucleotides not matched to a gene: 6. From germline, CDR1 is SQVTM and CDR2 ANQGSEA. This CDR3 is built from 15 residues. CDR3 nucleotide sequence: TGCAGCGTTGTTTTTAGCGGGAGACCCTACAATGAGCAGTTCTTC. The encoded protein is CSVVFSGRPYNEQFF.

The chain couples TRBV20-1 to TRBJ2-1; 9 nucleotides line up with TRBD2. The CDR3 is made up of 17 amino acids. Germline V gene data show CDR1 as DFQATT and CDR2 as SNEGSKA (reference sequence). Unmatched junction bases numbered 9, after V lost 2 bases and J lost 1 base. CDR3 region: CSARRLAGFRSYNEQFF. For the CDR3, the DNA is TGCAGTGCTAGAAGGCTAGCGGGATTTCGGTCCTACAATGAGCAGTTCTTC.

Only a few counts were recorded for this clonotype. V gene TRBV10-3 combines with J gene TRBJ2-1, with 7 bases fitting TRBD2. The trim removed 2 bases at V and 13 bases at J, leaving 2 bases unmatched. CDR3 size: 11 residues. Per the germline V gene, CDR1 is ENHRY and CDR2 is SYGVKD. The CDR3 DNA sequence: TGTGCCATCAGTGAGGGGACTACTCAGTTCTTC. Amino acids: CAISEGTTQFF.

This chain uses TRBV10-3 with TRBJ1-5; 8 positions match TRBD1. Germline trimming cut 10 bases from V and 9 bases from J; bases unmatched to any gene: 11. The germline V gene encodes CDR1 ENHRY and CDR2 SYGVKD. The CDR3 length is 13 residues. CDR3 in amino acids: CATHPGGLGPQHF. The CDR3 bases are TGTGCCACGCACCCAGGGGGCCTAGGGCCCCAGCATTTT.

The V call is TRBV7-9, the J call TRBJ2-5, with a possible D match to TRBD1 (6 bases). Looked up from germline, CDR1 is SEHNR and CDR2 is FQNEAQ (reference sequence). V gave up 3 bases and J gave up 2 bases, with 13 bases separating them. This CDR3 has 15 residues. Written as DNA, the CDR3 is TGTGCCAGCAGCTTCGGTAGGACAGCTCAAGAGACCCAGTACTTC. Translation gives CASSFGRTAQETQYF.